This T cell receptor beta chain was sequenced for a study of CD8 T cells in ankylosing spondylitis. Study conclusions and caveats: Reports of some motif variants in reactive arthritis synovial fluid and blood predate this one. According to the report, clones linked to the disease were significantly enriched in matched synovial fluid samples taken from ankylosing spondylitis patients. Ankylosing spondylitis blood appeared to be characterized by a TCR beta motif of eight highly homologous variants.

Germline V gives CDR1 MNHNS, CDR2 SASEGT. This CDR3 is built from 15 residues. V was pared by 8 bases and J by 3 bases, with 19 bases between. This clonotype turned up a few times. Its specificity is not known. Quantitative 5'-RACE with molecular barcodes was used to make the TCR beta libraries. Each CDR3 protein gets one entry after TCRdb re-called the 5' RACE reads with MiXCR. The sample has about 340,000 distinct CDR3 sequences; roughly 15% are singletons. The receptor was isolated from a male donor with ankylosing spondylitis or in good health (not recorded which). The chain is built from TRBV6-1 and TRBJ1-1, with D perhaps TRBD1 (5 bases). Sequenced input: blood, either unsorted or a sorted T cell fraction (not recorded which). The CDR3 DNA follows: TGTGCCAGCGGACCTACCGGGGCCCGGGACACTGAAGCTTTCTTT. This gives the protein CASGPTGARDTEAFF.